This T cell receptor (beta chain) comes out of a study of circulating tumor DNA in untreated peripheral T-cell lymphoma (dated by TCRdb to about 2021). General notes on the study: To follow circulating tumor DNA that carried tumor TCR clonotypes, serum samples were taken at baseline and then repeatedly over the course of treatment. The paper as a whole reports these results and caveats: ctDNA persistence did not always predict relapse, since a couple of patients whose ctDNA stayed persistently detectable after therapy remained in remission over approximately ten years of follow-up. Tumor-specific clonotypes turned up in roughly 73% of patients, identified from 85% to 90% of baseline tissues and from roughly 64% of baseline serum samples. Of the roughly 24 patients who had serial samples, roughly 40% had cleared ctDNA after two cycles, and ctDNA that was still detectable after therapy showed a trend toward worse survival.

Note on this clone: Its antigen is currently not known. Base qualities are not recorded, but no much larger clone differs from it by a single base.

Library creation used the immunoSEQ multiplex PCR assay. TCRdb carries this immuneACCESS record with in-frame sequences only. Its versions omit some clonotypes, under half of them owing to an unresolved V gene in the studies checked, with the rest unexplained. Within this sample are over a thousand clones, with roughly two thirds of them counted one time only. The biggest ten clones account for roughly 14% of the sample. CDR1 and CDR2 are read off the germline V gene as SGHVS and FQNEAQ. The CDR3 holds 14 amino acids from the cysteine to the phenylalanine. Only the CDR3 DNA is retained, 42 bases long and in frame from the first base. V is clipped by 1 base and J by 4 bases, and the sequence between their germline boundaries is 10 bases long. In a trial, the study monitored patients with peripheral T-cell lymphoma who were getting frontline treatment by applying next-generation sequencing to their T-cell receptor sequences.

The rearranged segments are TRBV7-8 and TRBJ2-5; TRBD1 is a weak D gene call, 7 bases matching. The material sequenced was cell-free DNA from blood serum. The receptor was isolated from a human donor with peripheral T-cell lymphoma. The DNA reads as follows: TGTGCCAGCAGCTTAGGCAGGGGGGCAGAGACCCAGTACTTC. It codes for CASSLGRGAETQYF.